This T cell receptor beta chain is drawn from a study of T-cell memory formation after mild COVID-19. Overall study: Clusters were largely donor specific.

Only a few counts were recorded for this clonotype. Its antigen is not known. Study results and limitations: Contracting clones from day 15 to 85 showed balanced CD4/CD8; later expanders favored CD4+.

After removal of 4 bases from V and 4 bases from J, the junction contained 11 bases not matched to a gene. The germline CDR1 and CDR2 sequences are SGHDT and YYEEEE. The CDR3 contains 15 residues. 5'RACE primed from the constant segment yielded TCR alpha and TCR beta cDNA libraries bearing sample barcodes and UMIs. Via MiXCR, TCRdb re-called the 5' RACE reads, giving one row per CDR3 protein. There are approximately 570,000 distinct CDR3 sequences in the sample; approximately 18% occur only once, and 12% lies in the top ten. This TCR derives from an adult woman who had mild COVID-19 (a few samples of this study predate the infection). Cell type and time point are not known. The material sequenced was PBMCs or a T cell subset sorted from them (not recorded which). The chain has TRBV5-6 and TRBJ2-7; 7 nucleotides align to TRBD1. The CDR3 protein is CASSVRGWGTYEQYF. CDR3 nucleotides: TGTGCCAGCAGCGTCAGGGGGTGGGGAACATACGAGCAGTACTTC.